What follows are 21 T cell receptor beta chains derived from one specimen sequenced in a study of cytomegalovirus exposure and HLA in healthy donors. The PCR made use of 60 Vbeta and 13 Jbeta primers. Assay used: immunoSEQ multiplex PCR; TCRdb lists only in-frame clones, some missing. The table includes 40,000 or so clones, about 74% detected once. Sequencing was performed on PBMCs. The receptors were gathered from a man aged 25-40 years in good health and CMV-seronegative.

V and J are TRBV6-6 and TRBJ2-1; D unclear. V lost 6 bases and J 0 bases, leaving 15 bases between the germline ends. The CDR3 consists of 16 residues. CDR1 and CDR2 (germline): MNHNY, SVGAGI (reference sequence). This CDR3 reads CASSLPSKSSYNEQFF. Written as DNA, the CDR3 is TGTGCCAGCAGCCTACCCTCTAAGAGCTCCTACAATGAGCAGTTCTTC.

The genes are TRBV5-1 and TRBJ2-7; 9 nucleotides line up with TRBD1. The CDR3 runs to 17 residues. Germline V lookup: CDR1 SGHRS, CDR2 YFSETQ. Germline trimming cut 3 bases from V and 6 bases from J; bases unmatched to any gene: 16. The CDR3 spells CASSSPHTGGSTPEQYF. In DNA, the CDR3 is TGCGCCAGCAGCTCCCCCCACACAGGGGGCTCAACGCCCGAGCAGTACTTC.

This clone came up a few times. The CDR3 loop reads CASSSVRSESGEQYF. Here the CDR3 DNA reads TGTGCCAGCAGTTCCGTCCGGAGCGAATCGGGGGAGCAGTACTTC. The rearrangement links TRBV6-5 to TRBJ2-7; weak D call: TRBD2 (5 bases). The CDR3 runs to 15 residues. CDR1 MNHEY and CDR2 SVGAGI come from the germline V gene. Trimming pared 4 bases from V and 7 bases from J, leaving 20 bases between.

The CDR3 region has the DNA TGTGCCAGCAGTTATGACAGGAACACTGAAGCTTTCTTT. Residues: CASSYDRNTEAFF. The chain combines TRBV7-8 with TRBJ1-1, with a weak D call TRBD1 (5 bases). The CDR3 is 13 residues long. The V end lost 6 bases, the J end lost 1 base, and 9 bases lay between the germline ends. The germline V gene has CDR1 SGHVS and CDR2 FQNEAQ.

V is TRBV6-1 and J is TRBJ2-2; weak D call: TRBD2 (6 bases). There are 16 residues in the CDR3. Germline CDR1 is MNHNS and CDR2 is SASEGT. V dropped 2 bases and J dropped 6 bases, with 16 bases sitting between them. This CDR3 is CASSEREWGRAGELFF. DNA of the CDR3: TGTGCCAGCAGTGAACGGGAGTGGGGCAGGGCCGGGGAGCTGTTTTTT.

The chain carries TRBV5-1 and TRBJ2-3; TRBD2 matches 12 bases. Germline V gene data show CDR1 as SGHRS and CDR2 as YFSETQ. V trimming: 2 bases; J trimming: 5 bases; junction bases outside the gene matches: 3. The CDR3 runs 15 residues. The CDR3: CASSFTSGGRDTQYF. The CDR3 DNA is TGCGCCAGCAGCTTCACTAGCGGGGGGAGAGATACGCAGTATTTT.

This chain joins TRBV19 and TRBJ2-3, with D possibly TRBD2 on 6 matching bases. The CDR3 is 17 amino acids. Germline CDR1 is LNHDA and CDR2 is SQIVND (reference sequence). V lost 3 bases to trimming and J lost 0 bases, with 16 bases between them. CDR3 amino acids: CASSMSTGSFSTDTQYF. The CDR3 DNA follows: TGTGCCAGTAGTATGTCTACCGGGAGCTTTAGCACAGATACGCAGTATTTT.

The chain carries TRBV7-2 and TRBJ2-1, with D perhaps matching TRBD2 (7 bases). Germline V lookup: CDR1 SGHTA, CDR2 FQGNSA. CDR3 length: 14 amino acids. V lost 5 bases, J lost 10 bases, and 18 bases lay in between. The CDR3 sequence is CASSRKGGGDEQFF. CDR3 nucleotides: TGTGCCAGCAGCCGCAAGGGGGGAGGGGACGAGCAGTTCTTC.

The chain uses TRBV15 and TRBJ2-7, with 10 bases matching TRBD2. V gave up 0 bases and J gave up 4 bases; unmatched junction bases: 6. Germline V gene sequence: CDR1 LNHNV, CDR2 YYDKDF (reference sequence). This CDR3 contains 16 residues. The CDR3 DNA reads TGTGCCACCAGCAGAGATAGGGCTAGCGGGAGATACGAGCAGTACTTC. This codes for CATSRDRASGRYEQYF.

V and J are TRBV4-1 and TRBJ2-1; D not certain. Germline-derived CDR1 and CDR2 are MGHRA and YSYEKL. This CDR3 region has 12 residues. V gave up 2 bases and J gave up 7 bases, with 6 bases separating them. The CDR3 region has the DNA TGCGCCAGCAGCCAACTCGGTAATGAGCAGTTCTTC. It encodes CASSQLGNEQFF.

V usage is TRBV2 and J usage is TRBJ1-3, with no clear D. Looked up from germline, CDR1 is SNHLY and CDR2 is FYNNEI. Trimming shortened V by 4 bases and J by 0 bases, and 19 bases separated the two germline ends. This CDR3 has 18 amino acids. The CDR3 DNA is TGTGCCAGCAGTGCCCCGGCGGGCAGCCTATTCTCTGGAAACACCATATATTTT. This sequence encodes CASSAPAGSLFSGNTIYF.

DNA of the CDR3: TGTGCCAGCGTCGCAGGGGTTGACACTGAAGCTTTCTTT. Protein product: CASVAGVDTEAFF. This chain joins TRBV18 and TRBJ1-1, with D perhaps TRBD1 (6 bases). V was pared by 8 bases and J by 3 bases, with 13 bases between. The germline CDR1 and CDR2 sequences are KGHSH and LQKENI. The CDR3 is 13 residues long.

V and J are TRBV5-4 and TRBJ1-1; TRBD1 agrees at 11 bases. This CDR3 comprises 14 residues. Germline CDR1 SGHNT, CDR2 YYREEE (reference sequence). Losses at the gene ends were 1 base for V and 10 bases for J; bases not matched to a gene: 6. The CDR3 sequence: CASSLTGTGGGAFF. The DNA of the CDR3 is TGTGCCAGCAGCTTGACCGGGACAGGGGGAGGAGCTTTCTTT. Combining the CDR3 with reference TRBV5-4 and TRBJ1-1 gives the whole variable domain ETGVTQSPTHLIKTRGQQVTLRCSSQSGHNTVSWYQQALGQGPQFIFQYYREEENGRGNFPPRFSGLQFPNYSSELNVNALELDDSALYLCASSLTGTGGGAFFGQGTRLTVV.

The rearrangement links TRBV15 to TRBJ1-5; unclear D gene. V was clipped by 5 bases and J by 6 bases, with 14 bases between them. The length of the CDR3 is 14 residues. Germline-derived CDR1 and CDR2 are LNHNV and YYDKDF (reference sequence). The CDR3 region is CATSFGRAGQPQHF. The CDR3, as DNA: TGTGCCACCAGCTTTGGGAGGGCGGGTCAGCCCCAGCATTTT. The full variable domain, rest sourced from reference TRBV15 and TRBJ1-5, is DAMVIQNPRYQVTQFGKPVTLSCSQTLNHNVMYWYQQKSSQAPKLLFHYYDKDFNNEADTPDNFQSRRPNTSFCFLDIRSPGLGDTAMYLCATSFGRAGQPQHFGDGTRLSIL.

The CDR3 is CASSPTGGPNQPQHF. CDR3 nucleotides: TGTGCCAGCAGCCCTACAGGGGGCCCTAATCAGCCCCAGCATTTT. The chain joins TRBV11-2 to TRBJ1-5; 9 positions match TRBD1. J lost 4 bases, V lost 5 bases, and 6 bases had no gene match. CDR3 size: 15 residues. CDR1 and CDR2 from the germline V gene are SGHAT and FQNNGV.

The rearrangement uses TRBV28 and TRBJ1-1; tentatively, D is TRBD1 (6 bases). The germline V gene has CDR1 MDHEN and CDR2 SYDVKM. V was shortened by 6 bases and J by 10 bases, with 15 bases between the two germline ends. This CDR3 comprises 12 residues. CDR3 loop: CASSPNRDRAFF. The CDR3 DNA reads as TGTGCCAGCAGCCCCAACAGGGATAGAGCTTTCTTT. The full variable domain, in which reference TRBV28 and TRBJ1-1 provide the parts outside the CDR3, is DVKVTQSSRYLVKRTGEKVFLECVQDMDHENMFWYRQDPGLGLRLIYFSYDVKMKEKGDIPEGYSVSREKKERFSLILESASTNQTSMYLCASSPNRDRAFFGQGTRLTVV.

The V gene is TRBV11-2, the J gene TRBJ2-7; maybe TRBD1 (6 bases). Germline V CDR1 and CDR2: SGHAT, FQNNGV. V lost 5 bases to trimming and J lost 1 base, with 18 bases between them. The length of the CDR3 is 16 residues. The CDR3 bases are TGTGCCAGCAGCGCGAGGCTTTGGGGGCGATCCTACGAGCAGTACTTC. Protein product: CASSARLWGRSYEQYF.

The V call is TRBV28, the J call TRBJ1-2; the match to TRBD1 covers 7 bases. Trimming cost V 3 bases and J 2 bases; bases outside gene matches: 3. The CDR3 has 14 residues. Germline CDR1 and CDR2: MDHEN and SYDVKM. The DNA of the CDR3 is TGTGCCAGCAGTTTGGGACAGACAAACTATGGCTACACCTTC. Protein product: CASSLGQTNYGYTF.

The CDR3 protein is CASSRTLASTDTQYF. CDR3 DNA sequence: TGTGCCAGCAGCCGGACTTTAGCTAGCACAGATACGCAGTATTTT. The chain employs TRBV6-5 and TRBJ2-3; maybe TRBD2 (5 bases). Trimming pared 6 bases from V and 0 bases from J, leaving 13 bases between. This CDR3 has 15 amino acids. Germline assignment: CDR1 MNHEY and CDR2 SVGAGI.

This chain uses TRBV7-9 with TRBJ2-7; no firm D call. V was cut by 5 bases and J by 2 bases, with 13 bases left in between. CDR1 is SEHNR, CDR2 FQNEAQ, per germline (reference sequence). This CDR3 region has 14 residues. CDR3 sequence (DNA): TGTGCCAGCAGCAACACAGACCGTACCTACGAGCAGTACTTC. It encodes CASSNTDRTYEQYF.

The chain uses TRBV7-2 and TRBJ1-5, with TRBD1 matching 10 bases. Trimming removed 0 bases from V and 1 base from J; junction bases left unmatched: 3. Germline CDR1 and CDR2: SGHTA and FQGNSA. The CDR3 spans 17 residues. The CDR3 is CASSLAWTGGSNQPQHF. The CDR3 nucleotides are TGTGCCAGCAGCTTAGCCTGGACAGGGGGAAGCAATCAGCCCCAGCATTTT.